This TCR beta chain was recovered during a study of blood T cell repertoires in COVID-19. Study in general: PBMCs, B-cell-depleted T cells, or T cells provided the cDNA or gDNA that made up the material.

Germline assignment: CDR1 SGHAT and CDR2 FQNNGV. Trimming cost V 7 bases and J 3 bases; bases outside gene matches: 4. The CDR3 is made up of 13 amino acids. The repertoire was sequenced with immunoSEQ multiplex PCR; TCRdb's copy has only in-frame clones and lacks some. The data hold approximately 140,000 clones, with 87% observed a single time. The chain combines TRBV11-2 with TRBJ2-3; 7 positions match TRBD2. The specimen was peripheral blood. This sequence originates from a man aged 80 or over with acute or convalescent COVID-19. The DNA for the CDR3 is TGTGCCAGCAACCCCGGGGGGACAGATACGCAGTATTTT. Encoded protein: CASNPGGTDTQYF.